The 26 T cell receptor beta chains listed next were all sequenced from one sample in a study of shared clonotypes between healthy human individuals. Measured with immunoSEQ multiplex PCR; TCRdb has only the in-frame clones, and not every one. The sample holds around 1 million clones, 76% seen once. Sequencing input: memory CD4+ T cells sorted from blood. As for subset: CD45RA-negative fraction. The receptors come from a man in his late teens or twenties in good health.

V usage is TRBV11-2 and J usage is TRBJ2-7, with a tentative D call TRBD1 (6 bases). V gave up 3 bases and J gave up 1 base, with 10 bases separating them. The germline V gene encodes CDR1 SGHAT and CDR2 FQNNGV. The CDR3 runs 14 residues. The CDR3 DNA follows: TGTGCCAGCAGCTTGCAGGGGAAATCCTACGAGCAGTACTTC. This sequence encodes CASSLQGKSYEQYF.

The count of this clone is one. The chain's CDR3 is CAWSHPRDRASTDTQYF. The CDR3 bases are TGTGCCTGGAGTCACCCCCGGGACAGGGCTAGCACAGATACGCAGTATTTT. The chain couples TRBV30 to TRBJ2-3, with 9 bases aligning to TRBD1. Germline values: CDR1 GTSNPN, CDR2 SVGIG (reference sequence). The CDR3 covers 17 residues. V was pared by 2 bases and J by 0 bases, with 9 bases of the junction left unmatched.

This chain joins TRBV6-5 and TRBJ1-2; D is ambiguous. V shed 5 bases and J shed 1 base, with 14 bases lying between them. CDR1 MNHEY and CDR2 SVGAGI come from the germline V gene. The length of the CDR3 is 15 residues. The CDR3 here is CASSGRLGNNYGYTF. The CDR3 nucleotides are TGTGCCAGCAGTGGTAGACTGGGGAATAACTATGGCTACACCTTC.

As regards this clone: Other DNA sequences in this specimen translate into the identical CDR3. The chain employs TRBV5-1 and TRBJ2-5; 16 bases line up with TRBD2. The length of the CDR3 is 16 residues. Germline assignment: CDR1 SGHRS and CDR2 YFSETQ. The trim removed 4 bases at V and 3 bases at J, leaving 3 bases unmatched. In nucleotides, the CDR3 is TGCGCCAGCAGCCCCGGGACTAGCGGGGGGGAAGAGACCCAGTACTTC. This gives the protein CASSPGTSGGEETQYF.

The chain is built from TRBV7-9 and TRBJ2-2, with 9 nucleotides matching TRBD1. Germline V gene data show CDR1 as SEHNR and CDR2 as FQNEAQ (reference sequence). The CDR3 has 17 residues. J gave up 1 base and V 6 bases, and 9 bases lay outside the gene matches. DNA of the CDR3: TGTGCCAGCAGGCCGGACAGGGGATGGTTGAACACCGGGGAGCTGTTTTTT. Protein sequence: CASRPDRGWLNTGELFF. The full variable domain, its missing parts supplied by reference TRBV7-9 and TRBJ2-2, is DTGVSQNPRHKITKRGQNVTFRCDPISEHNRLYWYRQTLGQGPEFLTYFQNEAQLEKSRLLSDRFSAERPKGSFSTLEIQRTEQGDSAMYLCASRPDRGWLNTGELFFGEGSRLTVL.

This clone appeared many times. The chain employs TRBV5-4 and TRBJ2-7; TRBD2 is a possible D gene (5 bases). Germline CDR1 and CDR2: SGHNT and YYREEE (reference sequence). The CDR3 has 15 residues. Between the trimmed V and J ends, which lost 3 bases and 6 bases, there was a span of 19 bases. In DNA form, the CDR3 reads TGTGCCAGCAGCTCCGGACTCACGAAGGTAGGCGAGCAGTACTTC. Amino acids: CASSSGLTKVGEQYF. The complete variable domain, with remaining parts taken from reference TRBV5-4 and TRBJ2-7, reads ETGVTQSPTHLIKTRGQQVTLRCSSQSGHNTVSWYQQALGQGPQFIFQYYREEENGRGNFPPRFSGLQFPNYSSELNVNALELDDSALYLCASSSGLTKVGEQYFGPGTRLTVT.

The V and J genes are TRBV7-2 and TRBJ2-5, with D possibly TRBD2 on 6 matching bases. The CDR3 spans 13 residues. Germline V lookup: CDR1 SGHTA, CDR2 FQGNSA. V was shortened by 6 bases and J by 7 bases, with 15 bases between the two germline ends. The CDR3 DNA reads as TGTGCCAGCAGGGAGGGAACAGCGGGGACCCAGTACTTC. This sequence encodes CASREGTAGTQYF.

J is TRBJ2-7 and V is TRBV5-8; 11 bases are shared with TRBD1. Trimming cost V 3 bases and J 12 bases; bases outside gene matches: 5. The CDR3 extends over 12 amino acids. The V gene's germline CDR1 is SGHTS and CDR2 YDEGEE. CDR3 sequence (DNA): TGTGCCAGCAGCTGGACAGGGGGCTTTTCGTACTTC. Translating it yields CASSWTGGFSYF.

The chain employs TRBV28 and TRBJ1-3; the D is unclear. The CDR3 runs 16 residues. Germline V gene data show CDR1 as MDHEN and CDR2 as SYDVKM. Trimming pared 1 base from V and 1 base from J, leaving 11 bases between. As DNA, the CDR3 is TGTGCCAGCAGTTTATTTTCCGGCTTGTCTGGAAACACCATATATTTT. It encodes CASSLFSGLSGNTIYF.

The CDR3 nucleotides read TGCGCCAGCAGCCCGGCAACTAATGAAAAACTGTTTTTT. It yields the protein CASSPATNEKLFF. The V gene is TRBV5-1, the J gene TRBJ1-4, with D hard to call. Germline V gene sequence: CDR1 SGHRS, CDR2 YFSETQ. The CDR3 loop spans 13 amino acids. The V end lost 4 bases, the J end lost 0 bases, and 4 bases lay between the germline ends. Looking up the rest from reference TRBV5-1 and TRBJ1-4 gives the full variable domain: KAGVTQTPRYLIKTRGQQVTLSCSPISGHRSVSWYQQTPGQGLQFLFEYFSETQRNKGNFPGRFSGRQFSNSRSEMNVSTLELGDSALYLCASSPATNEKLFFGSGTQLSVL.

The chain carries TRBV5-1 and TRBJ2-5, with 12 bases matching TRBD2. V lost 5 bases, J lost 7 bases, and 9 bases stayed unmatched. The CDR3 runs 15 residues. Germline V gene lookup returns CDR1 SGHRS and CDR2 YFSETQ. For the CDR3, the DNA is TGCGCCAGCAGGACTAGCGGGAGTTTCTCTTCGACCCAGTACTTC. Amino acid sequence: CASRTSGSFSSTQYF.

This sequence joins TRBV6-6 and TRBJ1-3; D gene uncertain. Trimming removed 2 bases from V and 4 bases from J, with 15 bases in between. The CDR3 consists of 16 residues. Germline CDR1 and CDR2: MNHNY and SVGAGI (reference sequence). CDR3 loop: CASSYHQNLGGNTIYF. The CDR3 coding sequence is TGTGCCAGCAGTTACCATCAGAACCTTGGGGGAAACACCATATATTTT.

The chain combines TRBV5-1 with TRBJ2-7; D possibly uses TRBD1 or TRBD2 (5 bases each). Trimming removed 4 bases at V and 0 bases at J, with 14 bases between. The CDR3 has 15 amino acids. In germline, CDR1 is SGHRS, CDR2 YFSETQ. CDR3 residues: CASSGAPGSSYEQYF. The DNA of the CDR3 is TGCGCCAGCAGCGGGGCTCCGGGGAGCTCCTACGAGCAGTACTTC.

V usage is TRBV5-1 and J usage is TRBJ1-5; tentative D call: TRBD1 (6 bases). CDR3 length: 16 residues. The germline CDR1 and CDR2 sequences are SGHRS and YFSETQ. Trimming cost V 0 bases and J 2 bases, with 12 bases left between them. CDR3 bases: TGCGCCAGCAGCTTGGGAGGGGACAATGGCAATCAGCCCCAGCATTTT. This sequence encodes CASSLGGDNGNQPQHF.

This chain uses TRBV5-4 with TRBJ2-5; D unresolved. CDR3 length: 13 residues. Germline V CDR1 and CDR2: SGHNT, YYREEE (reference sequence). Trimming removed 3 bases at V and 5 bases at J, with 11 bases between. DNA of the CDR3: TGTGCCAGCAGCTCCACGGTAAAGGAGACCCAGTACTTC. It translates to CASSSTVKETQYF.

The CDR3 loop reads CASSLYGQRSDEQFF. The CDR3 DNA follows: TGCGCCAGCAGCTTGTATGGACAGAGGAGCGATGAGCAGTTCTTC. The chain has TRBV5-1 and TRBJ2-1, with D perhaps matching TRBD1 (6 bases). This CDR3 region has 15 residues. Deletions cut 1 base from V and 8 bases from J, with 16 bases between. Per the germline V gene, CDR1 is SGHRS and CDR2 is YFSETQ.

This chain links TRBV27 with TRBJ2-1; 8 nucleotides match TRBD1. V lost 6 bases, J lost 2 bases, and 6 bases stayed unmatched. Per the germline V gene, CDR1 is MNHEY and CDR2 is SMNVEV (reference sequence). This CDR3 is 15 amino acids long. CDR3 sequence: CASSPRDRTYNEQFF. CDR3 coding DNA: TGTGCCAGCAGCCCCCGGGACAGGACCTACAATGAGCAGTTCTTC.

The chain combines TRBV28 with TRBJ2-1; 9 bases agree with TRBD2. Germline CDR1 MDHEN, CDR2 SYDVKM. Losses at the gene ends were 2 bases for V and 2 bases for J; bases not matched to a gene: 13. This CDR3 is 19 amino acids long. CDR3 residues: CASSLRSDGLARPYNEQFF. As DNA, the CDR3 is TGTGCCAGCAGTTTAAGATCAGATGGACTAGCGAGGCCCTACAATGAGCAGTTCTTC.

The chain joins TRBV2 to TRBJ2-7; the D is unclear. This CDR3 has 14 amino acids. V was trimmed by 6 bases and J by 2 bases, leaving 14 bases between them. Germline-derived CDR1 and CDR2 are SNHLY and FYNNEI. The DNA for the CDR3 is TGTGCCAGCAGCCGCTCACCGGTAGCCTACGAGCAGTACTTC. Encoded protein: CASSRSPVAYEQYF.

Points on this clone: Other DNA sequences from this sample encode an identical CDR3 as well. This chain uses TRBV6-6 with TRBJ1-1; D is uncertain. The CDR3 totals 14 residues. Germline V gives CDR1 MNHNY, CDR2 SVGAGI (reference sequence). Between the trimmed V and J ends, which lost 0 bases and 1 base, there was a span of 6 bases. The CDR3 region has the DNA TGTGCCAGCAGTTACTCGCGGGGGAACACTGAAGCTTTCTTT. It is translated as CASSYSRGNTEAFF.

The chain employs TRBV9 and TRBJ2-1; D possibly uses TRBD1 or TRBD2 (5 bases each). V lost 3 bases and J 4 bases, leaving 14 bases between the germline ends. Germline V gene sequence: CDR1 SGDLS, CDR2 YYNGEE. The CDR3 has 15 residues. CDR3 bases: TGTGCCAGCAGCGCCCATGGGTGGGGGTACAATGAGCAGTTCTTC. It specifies CASSAHGWGYNEQFF.

This sequence joins TRBV7-9 and TRBJ2-1, with D possibly being TRBD1 or TRBD2 (7 bases each). Germline CDR1 reads SEHNR; CDR2 reads FQNEAQ (reference sequence). V dropped 5 bases and J dropped 2 bases, with 13 bases sitting between them. The CDR3 length is 15 residues. The CDR3: CASSQGGGAYNEQFF. CDR3 nucleotide sequence: TGTGCCAGCAGCCAGGGGGGAGGGGCCTACAATGAGCAGTTCTTC. Complete variable domain (other parts from reference TRBV7-9 and TRBJ2-1): DTGVSQNPRHKITKRGQNVTFRCDPISEHNRLYWYRQTLGQGPEFLTYFQNEAQLEKSRLLSDRFSAERPKGSFSTLEIQRTEQGDSAMYLCASSQGGGAYNEQFFGPGTRLTVL.

This rearrangement joins TRBV7-2 to TRBJ2-1; D is unresolved. V was pared by 7 bases and J by 3 bases, with 19 bases between. This CDR3 contains 16 residues. CDR1 and CDR2 (germline): SGHTA, FQGNSA. The CDR3 reads CASITSLDRIYNEQFF. The CDR3 DNA follows: TGTGCCAGCATCACCAGCTTAGACCGGATCTACAATGAGCAGTTCTTC. The whole variable domain, filled in from reference TRBV7-2 and TRBJ2-1, reads GAGVSQSPSNKVTEKGKDVELRCDPISGHTALYWYRQSLGQGLEFLIYFQGNSAPDKSGLPSDRFSAERTGGSVSTLTIQRTQQEDSAVYLCASITSLDRIYNEQFFGPGTRLTVL.

V is TRBV29-1 and J is TRBJ1-1; D is ambiguous. V lost 7 bases, J lost 11 bases, and 20 bases lay in between. The CDR3 totals 12 residues. Germline V gene data show CDR1 as SQVTM and CDR2 as ANQGSEA. The CDR3 here is CSADELTTGAFF. DNA for the CDR3: TGCAGCGCCGACGAGCTTACAACGGGCGCTTTCTTT.

V is TRBV21-1 and J is TRBJ2-1; TRBD2, as called in the table, went unchecked against the DNA. TRBV21-1 is a pseudogene locus. This CDR3 has 14 amino acids. The CDR3 DNA reads as TGTGCCAGCGGCGGCGGGGGCTCCTACAATGAGCAGTTCTTC. Translation gives CASGGGGSYNEQFF.

This clone turned up a few times. The rearrangement links TRBV11-3 to TRBJ2-5; D uncertain. This CDR3 is 14 amino acids long. Trimming left V 1 base short and J 1 base short, with 7 bases between. CDR1 and CDR2 (germline): SGHNT, YENEEA. The CDR3 sequence: CASSLGNGQETQYF. The CDR3 bases are TGTGCCAGCAGCTTAGGGAACGGCCAAGAGACCCAGTACTTC.